Reported below is one TCR beta chain. No antigen is known for it. Isolated RNA was reverse transcribed in full, so expressed TCRB transcripts were sequenced. Data came from immunoSEQ multiplex PCR; TCRdb stores just in-frame clones and leaves some out. Of over 40,000 clones listed, approximately 70% are singletons. CDR1 and CDR2 from the germline V gene are WNHNN and SYGVQD (reference sequence). CDR3 length equals 16 residues. The V end lost 2 bases, the J end lost 5 bases, and 16 bases lay between the germline ends. This sample stems from a study of beta chain features in type 1 diabetes. The study's findings and limits: TCRB CDR3s from Type 1 diabetes patients were moderately but significantly shorter in all four CD4+ subsets. Across patients, naive, central memory and Treg TCRB repertoires exhibited apparently greater similarity than was observed across healthy donors. Lower insertion and higher deletion counts appeared at VDJ junctions in type 1 diabetes patients.

The genes are TRBV10-1 and TRBJ2-1; a weak D match, TRBD1 (6 bases). Specimen: Tregs from blood. This clonotype originated in a woman between 18 and 29 years old with type 1 diabetes. CDR3 in amino acids: CASSEIWGPGNNEQFF. The CDR3, as DNA: TGCGCCAGCAGTGAGATTTGGGGGCCTGGTAACAATGAGCAGTTCTTC.